This passage covers 17 T cell receptor beta chains from one sample sequenced in a study of Graves' ophthalmopathy and Graves' hyperthyroidism. For repertoire sequencing, the TCR beta CDR3 regions were amplified from RNA transcripts. Investigators did first-round RT-PCR with HTBI primers, then second-round multiplex PCR. TCRdb independently ran MiXCR on the multiplex PCR reads; one entry per CDR3 protein. The sample shows around 400,000 distinct CDR3 sequences, around 20% of them seen only once. Sequenced input: peripheral blood. Receptors were obtained from a woman aged 18-29 years with Graves' ophthalmopathy.

This clonotype was counted ten times or more. The CDR3 here is CAWSPGQAAGQHF. As DNA, the CDR3 is TGTGCCTGGTCGCCGGGACAGGCGGCGGGACAGCATTTT. The rearrangement links TRBV30 to TRBJ1-5; TRBD1 matches 8 bases. The CDR3 length is 13 residues. Trimming cost V 5 bases and J 13 bases; bases outside gene matches: 13. CDR1 GTSNPN and CDR2 SVGIG come from the germline V gene (reference sequence).

This clonotype was seen ten or more times. The chain is built from TRBV4-1 and TRBJ1-5; TRBD1 is a possible D gene (6 bases). The length of the CDR3 is 15 residues. The germline V gene has CDR1 MGHRA and CDR2 YSYEKL. Trimming removed 4 bases from V and 5 bases from J, with 15 bases in between. DNA for the CDR3: TGCGCCAGCAGCCCCAACCTAGGGGGATATCAGCCCCAGCATTTT. Amino acids: CASSPNLGGYQPQHF.

This clonotype appeared many times. The rearrangement links TRBV13 to TRBJ1-1; D is ambiguous. The CDR3 contains 13 residues. Germline-derived CDR1 and CDR2 are PRHDT and FYEKMQ (reference sequence). V shed 5 bases and J shed 1 base, with 8 bases lying between them. In DNA, the CDR3 is TGTGCCAGCAGCCATCGACGGAACACTGAAGCTTTCTTT. Protein sequence: CASSHRRNTEAFF.

The chain recombines TRBV12-3 or TRBV12-4 with TRBJ2-7; possible D gene TRBD2, 5 bases. V shed 4 bases and J shed 5 bases, with 9 bases lying between them. The CDR3 runs to 12 residues. The CDR3 DNA reads as TGTGCCAGCAGTTCAGACGGGGACGAGCAGTACTTC. Amino acids: CASSSDGDEQYF.

This clonotype was seen repeatedly, ten times or more. The V call is TRBV12-3 or TRBV12-4, the J call TRBJ1-3; D is possibly TRBD1 (6 bases). CDR3 length equals 15 residues. V was clipped by 6 bases and J by 4 bases, with 16 bases between them. The CDR3 DNA reads TGTGCCAGCAGCCACACATACAGGGACGGAAACACCATATATTTT. Its translation: CASSHTYRDGNTIYF.

The chain couples TRBV6-5 to TRBJ2-7, with 7 bases that match TRBD1. In germline, CDR1 is MNHEY, CDR2 SVGAGI. V lost 2 bases and J lost 5; bases outside the gene matches: 9. The CDR3 is 15 amino acids. This chain's CDR3 is CASSYQLTGDDEQYF. The CDR3 DNA sequence: TGTGCCAGCAGTTACCAACTAACAGGGGACGACGAGCAGTACTTC.

This clonotype was found many times. The J gene is TRBJ1-2, the V gene TRBV12-5, with D maybe TRBD1 (5 bases). V shed 1 base and J shed 6 bases, with 9 bases lying between them. CDR3 length equals 13 residues. CDR1 and CDR2 (germline): LGHNT, FRNRAP. In DNA, the CDR3 is TGTGCTAGTGGTTTGGCCCAGGGTCATGGCTACACCTTC. Protein: CASGLAQGHGYTF.

This clonotype was picked up many times. The chain combines TRBV11-2 with TRBJ2-7, with a possible D match to TRBD2 (6 bases). Germline CDR1 SGHAT, CDR2 FQNNGV. The CDR3 length is 12 residues. The ends were cut back, 4 bases at V and 6 bases at J, with 10 bases in the middle. The CDR3 loop reads CASSSGGSEQYF. CDR3 in DNA: TGTGCCAGCAGCTCCGGAGGGAGCGAGCAGTACTTC.

This clonotype occurred many times. The rearrangement links TRBV7-2 to TRBJ2-7; 8 bases line up with TRBD2. The trim removed 4 bases at V and 0 bases at J, leaving 5 bases unmatched. CDR1 is SGHTA and CDR2 is FQGNSA in the germline V gene. The CDR3 is 15 residues long. CDR3: CASSSSGGPSYEQYF. The CDR3 DNA reads as TGTGCCAGCAGCTCAAGCGGGGGCCCCTCCTACGAGCAGTACTTC.

This clonotype came up many times. The CDR3 end shows no conserved phenylalanine or tryptophan, and so a read error is likely. The rearrangement joins TRBV25-1 to TRBJ1-1; no clear D gene. Germline V CDR1 and CDR2: MGHDK, SYGVNS. Trimming took 5 bases from V and 4 from J, leaving 14 bases between them. The CDR3 has 14 residues. The CDR3 region is CASSPWGESTEAFS. CDR3 sequence (DNA): TGTGCCAGCAGTCCATGGGGTGAGAGCACTGAAGCTTTCTCT.

This clonotype was detected ten times or more. The gene calls are TRBV7-6 and TRBJ1-1; TRBD1 matches at 9 bases. Germline assignment: CDR1 SGHVS and CDR2 FNYEAQ. This CDR3 contains 14 residues. Germline trimming cut 6 bases from V and 3 bases from J; bases unmatched to any gene: 5. CDR3 residues: CASSQRTGDTEAFF. The CDR3, as DNA: TGTGCCAGCAGTCAAAGGACAGGGGACACTGAAGCTTTCTTT.

The V and J genes are TRBV10-1 and TRBJ2-7, with 7 bases fitting TRBD2. V gave up 3 bases and J gave up 3 bases; unmatched junction bases: 5. Germline CDR1 WNHNN, CDR2 SYGVQD (reference sequence). CDR3 size: 14 residues. The CDR3 nucleotides are TGCGCCAGCAGTGAAGGGCTAGCGGACTACGAGCAGTACTTC. Its translation is CASSEGLADYEQYF.

This rearrangement joins TRBV30 to TRBJ1-5; D is ambiguous. Trimming removed 0 bases at V and 4 bases at J, with 7 bases between. Germline CDR1 is GTSNPN and CDR2 is SVGIG (reference sequence). This CDR3 has 13 amino acids. Here the CDR3 reads CAWSVTENQPQHF. CDR3 coding DNA: TGTGCCTGGAGTGTAACGGAGAATCAGCCCCAGCATTTT. Supplemented by reference TRBV30 and TRBJ1-5, the full variable domain reads SQTIHQWPATLVQPVGSPLSLECTVEGTSNPNLYWYRQAAGRGLQLLFYSVGIGQISSEVPQNLSASRPQDRQFILSSKKLLLSDSGFYLCAWSVTENQPQHFGDGTRLSIL.

This clonotype was detected ten times or more. CDR3 protein: CASSPDSDNQPQHF. Written as DNA, the CDR3 is TGTGCCAGCAGTCCAGACAGTGATAATCAGCCCCAGCATTTT. V usage is TRBV7-3 and J usage is TRBJ1-5; D perhaps matches TRBD1 (5 bases). Trimming shortened V by 6 bases and J by 4 bases, and 13 bases separated the two germline ends. The CDR3 runs 14 residues. Germline V gene lookup returns CDR1 SGHTA and CDR2 FQGTGA.

This clonotype was counted ten times or more. The chain couples TRBV6-4 to TRBJ2-2, with D hard to call. This CDR3 region has 15 residues. Germline CDR1 is MRHNA and CDR2 is SNTAGT. Trimming cost V 7 bases and J 6 bases, with 18 bases left between them. CDR3 loop: CASIRNQASSGELFF. In DNA form, the CDR3 reads TGTGCCAGCATCCGGAATCAGGCTTCGTCCGGGGAGCTGTTTTTT.

This clonotype was picked up many times. This chain uses TRBV2 with TRBJ1-5; possible D gene TRBD1, 5 bases. Trimming took off 1 base at V and 8 bases at J, with 9 bases between the two ends. The CDR3 contains 13 residues. CDR1 is SNHLY, CDR2 FYNNEI, per germline. For the CDR3, the DNA is TGTGCCAGCAGTGAAGTTCGGGGGGAGCCCCAGCATTTT. Amino acid sequence: CASSEVRGEPQHF.

This sequence joins TRBV7-9 and TRBJ1-1; no definite D call. Germline CDR1 is SEHNR and CDR2 is FQNEAQ (reference sequence). The CDR3 runs 15 residues. V dropped 0 bases and J dropped 4 bases, with 12 bases sitting between them. In nucleotides, the CDR3 is TGTGCCAGCAGCTTAGCGGGCAGGCGGGTCACTGAAGCTTTCTTT. The encoded protein is CASSLAGRRVTEAFF.